This entry concerns a single T cell receptor beta chain. Trimming shortened V by 5 bases and J by 10 bases, and 15 bases separated the two germline ends. CDR3 length equals 12 residues. The germline gives CDR1 SGHAT, CDR2 FQNNGV. Here immunoSEQ multiplex PCR was the method, and the copy in TCRdb shows in-frame clones only, minus some. The table has about 820,000 clones, around 92% seen once. The sample is drawn from a study of shared clonotypes between healthy human individuals. CD8 cells classed as naive were CD45RO-negative and positively selected for CCR7, excluding terminally differentiated effector memory CD45RA+ cells.

Sequencing input: naive CD8+ T cells sorted from blood. The receptor's source is a young man in good health. The chain links TRBV11-2 to TRBJ2-7; no clear D. CDR3 sequence: CASSPYTVGQYF. DNA of the CDR3: TGTGCCAGCAGCCCCTATACCGTGGGCCAGTACTTC.